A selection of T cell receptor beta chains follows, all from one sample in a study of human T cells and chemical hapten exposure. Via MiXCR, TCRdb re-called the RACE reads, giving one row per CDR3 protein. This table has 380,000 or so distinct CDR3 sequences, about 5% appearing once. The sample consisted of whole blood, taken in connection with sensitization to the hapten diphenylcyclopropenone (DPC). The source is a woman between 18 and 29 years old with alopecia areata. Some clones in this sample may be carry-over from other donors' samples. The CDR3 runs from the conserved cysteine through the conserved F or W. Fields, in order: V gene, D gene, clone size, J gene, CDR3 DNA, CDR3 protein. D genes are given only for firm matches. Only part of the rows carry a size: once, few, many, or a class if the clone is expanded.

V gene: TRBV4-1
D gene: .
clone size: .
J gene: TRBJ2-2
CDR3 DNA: TGCGCCAGCACCCGTTCTGACAGGGAGGACACCGGGGAGCTGTTTTTT
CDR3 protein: CASTRSDREDTGELFF

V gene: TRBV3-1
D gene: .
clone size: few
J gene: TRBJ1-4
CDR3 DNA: TGTGCCAGCAGCCAAGGAGGGCTGGAGGAAAAACTGTTTTTT
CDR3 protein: CASSQGGLEEKLFF

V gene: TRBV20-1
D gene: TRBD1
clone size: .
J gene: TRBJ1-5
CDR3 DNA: TGCAGTGCTAGAGATGAAGGGGGCGTGAAGCCCCAGCATTTT
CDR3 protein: CSARDEGGVKPQHF

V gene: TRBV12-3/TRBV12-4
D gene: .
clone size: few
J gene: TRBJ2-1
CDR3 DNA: TGTGCCAGCATCACTTCGCGGGGGCCCTCCTACAATGAGCAGTTCTTC
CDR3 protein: CASITSRGPSYNEQFF

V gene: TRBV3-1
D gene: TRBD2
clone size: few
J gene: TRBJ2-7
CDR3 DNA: TGTGCCAGCAGCCAAGGGACTAGCGTCACCTCCTACGAGCAGTACTTC
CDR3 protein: CASSQGTSVTSYEQYF

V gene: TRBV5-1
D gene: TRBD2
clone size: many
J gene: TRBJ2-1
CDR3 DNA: TGCGCCAGCACCCCCACTAGCGGGGGGGATAGTGAGCAGTTCTTC
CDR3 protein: CASTPTSGGDSEQFF

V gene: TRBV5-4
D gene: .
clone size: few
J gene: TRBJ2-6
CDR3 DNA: TGTGCCAGCAGCTCCAGTACCTCTCGTGGGGCCAACGTCCTGACTTTC
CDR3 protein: CASSSSTSRGANVLTF

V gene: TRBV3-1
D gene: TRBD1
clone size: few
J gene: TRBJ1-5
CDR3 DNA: TGTGCCAGCAGCCGAGGGGGCGCGGCTCAGCCCCAGCATTTT
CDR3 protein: CASSRGGAAQPQHF

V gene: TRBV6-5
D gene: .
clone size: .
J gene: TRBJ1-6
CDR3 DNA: TGTGCCAGCAGTTACAGAGGCAACTCCTATAATTCACCCCTCCACTTT
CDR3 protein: CASSYRGNSYNSPLHF

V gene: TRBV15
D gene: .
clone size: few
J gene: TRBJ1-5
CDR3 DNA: TGTGCCACCAGCACCGACAGGTTACTCCGGGAGGATCAGCCCCAGCATTTT
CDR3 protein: CATSTDRLLREDQPQHF

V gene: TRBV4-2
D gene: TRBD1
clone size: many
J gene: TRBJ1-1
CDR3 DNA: TGTGCCAGCAGCCCCATCGGACAGGTGAACACTGAAGCTTTCTTT
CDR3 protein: CASSPIGQVNTEAFF

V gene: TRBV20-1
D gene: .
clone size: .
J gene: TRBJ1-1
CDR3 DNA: TGCAGTGCTGACCGACGGGACACTGAAGCTTTCTTT
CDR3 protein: CSADRRDTEAFF

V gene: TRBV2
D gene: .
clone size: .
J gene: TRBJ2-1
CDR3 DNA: TGTGCCAGCAGGTCTGGCGCGGGACACGGGGGTATCAATGAGCAGTTCTTC
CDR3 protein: CASRSGAGHGGINEQFF

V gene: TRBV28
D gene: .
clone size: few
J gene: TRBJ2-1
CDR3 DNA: TGTGCCACCACAAGGGCGAATGAGCAGTTCTTC
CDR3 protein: CATTRANEQFF

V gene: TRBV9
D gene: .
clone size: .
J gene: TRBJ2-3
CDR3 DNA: TGTGCCAGCAGTCCTTCCGGCCGGGGGGCTTCAGATACGCAGTATTTT
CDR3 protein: CASSPSGRGASDTQYF

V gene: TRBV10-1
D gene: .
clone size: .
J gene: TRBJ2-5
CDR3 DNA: TGCGCCAGCAGCCTTTCATGCAGGGAGACCCAGTACTTC
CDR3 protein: CASSLSCRETQYF

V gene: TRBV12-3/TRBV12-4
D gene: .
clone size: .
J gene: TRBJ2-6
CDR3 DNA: TGTGCCAGCAGTCCCGAATATTCTGGGGCCAACGTCCTGACTTTC
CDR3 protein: CASSPEYSGANVLTF

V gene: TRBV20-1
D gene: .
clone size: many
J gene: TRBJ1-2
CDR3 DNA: TGCAGTGCTCCTAATACAGGGCCCGGCTACACCTTC
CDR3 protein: CSAPNTGPGYTF

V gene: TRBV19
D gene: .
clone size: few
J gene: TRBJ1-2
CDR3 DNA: TGTGCCAGTAGTATAGATGGGGAGGCTTATGGAGGCTACACCTTC
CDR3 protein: CASSIDGEAYGGYTF

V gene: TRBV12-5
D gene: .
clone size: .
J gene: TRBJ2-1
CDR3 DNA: TGTGCTAGTGGTTTAAGGACAGTAGATGAGCAGTTCTTC
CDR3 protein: CASGLRTVDEQFF

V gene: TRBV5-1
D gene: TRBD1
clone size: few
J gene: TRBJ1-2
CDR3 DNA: TGCGCCAGCAGCTTGGGAAGACAGGGGAACTATGGCTACACCTTC
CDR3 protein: CASSLGRQGNYGYTF

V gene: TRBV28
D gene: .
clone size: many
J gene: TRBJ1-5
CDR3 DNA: TGTGCCAGCAGAGGGACCAATCAGCCCCAGCATTTT
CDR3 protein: CASRGTNQPQHF